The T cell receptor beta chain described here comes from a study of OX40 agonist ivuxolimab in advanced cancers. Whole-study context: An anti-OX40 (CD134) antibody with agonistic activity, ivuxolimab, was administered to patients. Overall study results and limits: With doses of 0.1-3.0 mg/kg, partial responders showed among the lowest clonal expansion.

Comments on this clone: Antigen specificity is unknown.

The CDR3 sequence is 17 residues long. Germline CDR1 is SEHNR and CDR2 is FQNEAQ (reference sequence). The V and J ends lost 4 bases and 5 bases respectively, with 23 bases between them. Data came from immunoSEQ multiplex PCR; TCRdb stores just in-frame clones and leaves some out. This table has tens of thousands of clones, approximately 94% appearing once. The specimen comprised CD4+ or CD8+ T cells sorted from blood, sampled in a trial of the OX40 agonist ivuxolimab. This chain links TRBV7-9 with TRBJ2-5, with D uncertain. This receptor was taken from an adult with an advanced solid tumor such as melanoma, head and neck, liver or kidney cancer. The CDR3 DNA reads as TGTGCCAGCAGCTCCACCCCCGGGCGGAAAGGGTGGGAGACCCAGTACTTC. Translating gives CASSSTPGRKGWETQYF.